Below, 13 T cell receptor beta chains from the same sample are listed, as sequenced in a study of T cell repertoires in ileal Crohn's disease. The time point here: inflamed ileum from the surgical specimen. Data came from immunoSEQ multiplex PCR; TCRdb stores just in-frame clones and leaves some out. The repertoire holds around 2,500 clones, with about 92% as singletons. Specimen: ileal tissue. These receptors came from an adult with Crohn's disease.

The chain uses TRBV2 and TRBJ2-5; 9 positions match TRBD2. Per the germline V gene, CDR1 is SNHLY and CDR2 is FYNNEI. The CDR3 extends over 16 amino acids. The junction had 13 bases not matched to a gene; V was cut back by 8 bases and J by 3 bases. CDR3 sequence: CASLAGGTSRKETQYF. CDR3 nucleotides: TGTGCCAGCCTGGCGGGCGGGACTAGCAGGAAAGAGACCCAGTACTTC.

The rearrangement links TRBV19 to TRBJ1-2; 9 bases map to TRBD1. V was pared by 6 bases and J by 2 bases, with 4 bases of the junction left unmatched. In germline, CDR1 is LNHDA, CDR2 SQIVND (reference sequence). The CDR3 runs to 14 residues. The CDR3 loop is CASSDRGMNYGYTF. The DNA of the CDR3 is TGTGCCAGTAGCGACAGGGGGATGAACTATGGCTACACCTTC.

The chain joins TRBV12-5 to TRBJ2-1; TRBD2 matches 10 bases. CDR1 is LGHNT, CDR2 FRNRAP, per germline. V gave up 2 bases and J gave up 5 bases; unmatched junction bases: 18. The CDR3 runs 20 residues. The CDR3 loop reads CASGLKWVAAGLASNNEQFF. In nucleotides, the CDR3 is TGTGCTAGTGGTTTGAAGTGGGTGGCAGCGGGACTAGCGAGTAACAATGAGCAGTTCTTC.

This clone was observed a handful of times. V gene TRBV11-2 combines with J gene TRBJ2-7; 7 bases line up with TRBD2. V lost 5 bases, J lost 2 bases, and 12 bases stayed unmatched. There are 16 residues in the CDR3. Germline CDR1 SGHAT, CDR2 FQNNGV. The CDR3 here is CASSPLRGGRPYEQYF. The CDR3 DNA sequence: TGTGCCAGCAGCCCTCTTAGAGGCGGGAGACCCTACGAGCAGTACTTC.

J is TRBJ1-5 and V is TRBV5-6, with a tentative D call TRBD1 (5 bases). Germline V gene lookup returns CDR1 SGHDT and CDR2 YYEEEE. With 8 bases removed from V and 5 bases from J, the gap between germline ends came to 14 bases. The CDR3 runs 13 residues. This chain's CDR3 is CARNGGDDQPQHF. The CDR3 DNA sequence: TGTGCCAGGAATGGGGGGGACGATCAGCCCCAGCATTTT.

The CDR3 loop reads CASSIYTDNQPQHF. The CDR3 region has the DNA TGTGCCAGTAGTATATATACAGACAATCAGCCCCAGCATTTT. The chain has TRBV19 and TRBJ1-5; unclear D gene. V lost 2 bases to trimming and J lost 3 bases, with 8 bases between them. Germline V gene data show CDR1 as LNHDA and CDR2 as SQIVND (reference sequence). CDR3 length equals 14 residues.

The V call is TRBV6-6, the J call TRBJ1-5; tentative D call: TRBD1 (6 bases). V was pared by 6 bases and J by 2 bases, with 17 bases between. The CDR3 length is 16 residues. Germline V lookup: CDR1 MNHNY, CDR2 SVGAGI (reference sequence). The CDR3 region is CASSVQGVYRNQPQHF. The CDR3 nucleotides read TGTGCCAGCAGCGTACAGGGAGTGTATCGCAATCAGCCCCAGCATTTT.

The rearrangement uses TRBV7-2 and TRBJ2-7, with 8 bases that match TRBD1. The junction had 8 bases not matched to a gene; V was cut back by 5 bases and J by 2 bases. Looked up from germline, CDR1 is SGHTA and CDR2 is FQGNSA. The CDR3 extends over 15 amino acids. CDR3 nucleotides: TGTGCCAGCAGCCAATCCCGGGGACAGGCCTACGAGCAGTACTTC. The encoded protein is CASSQSRGQAYEQYF.

V and J are TRBV5-6 and TRBJ2-3, with 7 bases fitting TRBD2. Per the germline V gene, CDR1 is SGHDT and CDR2 is YYEEEE. V shed 2 bases and J 3 bases; nucleotides not matched to a gene: 6. The CDR3 is made up of 15 amino acids. This chain's CDR3 is CASSFPSGFTDTQYF. CDR3 nucleotide sequence: TGTGCCAGCAGCTTTCCTAGCGGATTTACAGATACGCAGTATTTT.

The rearrangement uses TRBV27 and TRBJ2-2, with TRBD2 as a possible D gene (6 bases). The germline gives CDR1 MNHEY, CDR2 SMNVEV (reference sequence). Deletions cut 6 bases from V and 3 bases from J, with 14 bases between. The CDR3 contains 15 residues. The CDR3 DNA reads as TGTGCCAGCAGCACCCGACTAGGCCACACCGGGGAGCTGTTTTTT. Its translation: CASSTRLGHTGELFF.

The J gene is TRBJ2-1, the V gene TRBV19, with 7 bases matching TRBD1. CDR1 LNHDA and CDR2 SQIVND come from the germline V gene (reference sequence). The CDR3 sequence is 14 residues long. Trimming at V came to 0 bases and at J to 11 bases, leaving 7 bases not matched to a gene. As DNA, the CDR3 is TGTGCCAGTAGTATAGAACCCCCGGGACAGAAGCAGTTCTTC. Its translation is CASSIEPPGQKQFF.

This rearrangement joins TRBV29-1 to TRBJ1-1, with 7 positions matching TRBD1. V dropped 6 bases and J dropped 1; count of bases not matched to a gene: 5. The CDR3 contains 13 residues. Germline V gene lookup returns CDR1 SQVTM and CDR2 ANQGSEA. The CDR3 reads CSVLSGGNTEAFF. CDR3 coding DNA: TGCAGCGTGCTATCAGGGGGGAACACTGAAGCTTTCTTT.

This chain connects TRBV2 to TRBJ1-1; a weak D match, TRBD1 (6 bases). This CDR3 has 12 residues. Per germline, CDR1 SNHLY and CDR2 FYNNEI. The V and J ends lost 5 bases and 5 bases respectively, with 9 bases between them. CDR3 loop: CASSRRGTEAFF. Here the CDR3 DNA reads TGTGCCAGCAGTCGGAGGGGGACTGAAGCTTTCTTT.